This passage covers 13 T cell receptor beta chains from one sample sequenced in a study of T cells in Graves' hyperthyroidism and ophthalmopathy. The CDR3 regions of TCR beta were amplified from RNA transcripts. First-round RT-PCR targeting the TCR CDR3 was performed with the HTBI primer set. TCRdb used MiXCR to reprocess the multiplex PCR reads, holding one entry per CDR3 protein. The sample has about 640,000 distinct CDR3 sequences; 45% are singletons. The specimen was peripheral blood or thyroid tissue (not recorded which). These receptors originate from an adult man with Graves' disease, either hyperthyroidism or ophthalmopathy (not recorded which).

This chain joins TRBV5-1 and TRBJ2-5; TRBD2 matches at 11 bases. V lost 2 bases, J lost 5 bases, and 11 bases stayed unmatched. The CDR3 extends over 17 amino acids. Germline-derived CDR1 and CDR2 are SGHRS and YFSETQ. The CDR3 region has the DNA TGCGCCAGCAGCTTAGCGGGGACTAGCGGAGTCTCGGAGACCCAGTACTTC. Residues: CASSLAGTSGVSETQYF.

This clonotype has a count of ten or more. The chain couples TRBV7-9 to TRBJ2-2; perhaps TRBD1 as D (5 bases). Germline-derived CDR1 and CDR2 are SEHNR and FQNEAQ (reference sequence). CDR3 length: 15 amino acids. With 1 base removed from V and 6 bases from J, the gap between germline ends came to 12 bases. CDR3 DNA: TGTGCCAGCAGCTTAGGCGCAGGGATGCCCGGGGAGCTGTTTTTT. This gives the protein CASSLGAGMPGELFF.

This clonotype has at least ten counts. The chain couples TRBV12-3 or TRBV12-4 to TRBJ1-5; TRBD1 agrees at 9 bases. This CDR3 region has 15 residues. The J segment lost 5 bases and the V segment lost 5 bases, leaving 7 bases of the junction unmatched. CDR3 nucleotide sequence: TGTGCCAGCAGTCCACCGGACAGGGGAGATCAGCCCCAGCATTTT. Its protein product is CASSPPDRGDQPQHF.

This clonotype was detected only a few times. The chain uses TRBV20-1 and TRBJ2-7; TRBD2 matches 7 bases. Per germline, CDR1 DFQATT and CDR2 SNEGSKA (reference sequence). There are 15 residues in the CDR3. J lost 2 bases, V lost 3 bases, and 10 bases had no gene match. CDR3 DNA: TGCAGTGCTAGTTCGGGAGGATTTAGTCCCTACGAGCAGTACTTC. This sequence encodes CSASSGGFSPYEQYF.

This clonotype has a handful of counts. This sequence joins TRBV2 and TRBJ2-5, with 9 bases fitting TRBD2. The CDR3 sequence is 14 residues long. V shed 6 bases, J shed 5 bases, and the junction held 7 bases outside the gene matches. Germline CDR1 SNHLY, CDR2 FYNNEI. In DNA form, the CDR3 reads TGTGCCAGCAGCTGGCTAGCGGGACTGGAGACCCAGTACTTC. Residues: CASSWLAGLETQYF.

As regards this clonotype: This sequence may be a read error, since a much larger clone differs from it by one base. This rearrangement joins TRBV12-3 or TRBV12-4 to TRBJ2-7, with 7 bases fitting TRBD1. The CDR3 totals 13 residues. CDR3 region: CAIRGTETYERYF. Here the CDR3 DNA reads TGTGCCATCAGGGGGACGGAGACCTACGAGCGGTACTTC.

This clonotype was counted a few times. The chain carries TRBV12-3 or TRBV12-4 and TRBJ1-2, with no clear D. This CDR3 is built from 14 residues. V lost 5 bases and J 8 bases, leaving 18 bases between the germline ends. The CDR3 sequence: CASSESIGREGYTF. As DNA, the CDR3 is TGTGCCAGCAGTGAGTCAATCGGACGGGAAGGCTACACCTTC.

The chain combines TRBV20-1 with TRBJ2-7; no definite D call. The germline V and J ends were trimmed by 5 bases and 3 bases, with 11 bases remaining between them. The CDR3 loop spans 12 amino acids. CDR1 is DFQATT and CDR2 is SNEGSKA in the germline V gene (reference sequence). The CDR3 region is CSAPNYRYEQYF. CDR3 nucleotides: TGCAGTGCTCCAAACTACCGCTACGAGCAGTACTTC.

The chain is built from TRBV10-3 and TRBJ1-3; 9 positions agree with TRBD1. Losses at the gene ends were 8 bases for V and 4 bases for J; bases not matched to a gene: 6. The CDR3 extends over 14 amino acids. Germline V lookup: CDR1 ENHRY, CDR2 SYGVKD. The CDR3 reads CAISLGTGGNTIYF. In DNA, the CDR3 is TGTGCCATCTCCCTCGGGACAGGGGGAAACACCATATATTTT.

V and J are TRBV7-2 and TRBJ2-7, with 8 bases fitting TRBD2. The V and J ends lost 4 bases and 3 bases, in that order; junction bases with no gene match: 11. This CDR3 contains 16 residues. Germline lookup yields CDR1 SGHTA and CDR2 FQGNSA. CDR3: CASSWPSGSGDYEQYF. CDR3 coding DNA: TGTGCCAGCAGCTGGCCGAGCGGGAGTGGAGACTACGAGCAGTACTTC.

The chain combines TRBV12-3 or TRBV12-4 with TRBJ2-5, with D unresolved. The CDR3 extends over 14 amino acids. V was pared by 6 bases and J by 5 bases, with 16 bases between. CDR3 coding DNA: TGTGCCAGCAGCGTTGTAGTGGGTGGCGAGACCCAGTACTTC. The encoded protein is CASSVVVGGETQYF.

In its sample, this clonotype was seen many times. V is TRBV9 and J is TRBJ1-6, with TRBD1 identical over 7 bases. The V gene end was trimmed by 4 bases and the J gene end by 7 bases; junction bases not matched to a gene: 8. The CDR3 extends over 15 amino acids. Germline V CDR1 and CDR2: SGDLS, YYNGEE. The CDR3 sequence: CASSPLTGKNSPLHF. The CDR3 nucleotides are TGTGCCAGCAGCCCCCTGACAGGGAAAAATTCACCCCTCCACTTT. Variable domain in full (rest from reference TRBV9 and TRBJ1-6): DSGVTQTPKHLITATGQRVTLRCSPRSGDLSVYWYQQSLDQGLQFLIQYYNGEERAKGNILERFSAQQFPDLHSELNLSSLELGDSALYFCASSPLTGKNSPLHFGNGTRLTVT.

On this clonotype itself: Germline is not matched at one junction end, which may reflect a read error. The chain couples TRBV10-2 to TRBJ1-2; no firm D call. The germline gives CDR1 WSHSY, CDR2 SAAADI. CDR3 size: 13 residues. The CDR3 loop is CASSLGYIDGYTF. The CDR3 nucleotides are TGTGCCAGCAGTTTAGGCTACATAGATGGCTACACCTTC.